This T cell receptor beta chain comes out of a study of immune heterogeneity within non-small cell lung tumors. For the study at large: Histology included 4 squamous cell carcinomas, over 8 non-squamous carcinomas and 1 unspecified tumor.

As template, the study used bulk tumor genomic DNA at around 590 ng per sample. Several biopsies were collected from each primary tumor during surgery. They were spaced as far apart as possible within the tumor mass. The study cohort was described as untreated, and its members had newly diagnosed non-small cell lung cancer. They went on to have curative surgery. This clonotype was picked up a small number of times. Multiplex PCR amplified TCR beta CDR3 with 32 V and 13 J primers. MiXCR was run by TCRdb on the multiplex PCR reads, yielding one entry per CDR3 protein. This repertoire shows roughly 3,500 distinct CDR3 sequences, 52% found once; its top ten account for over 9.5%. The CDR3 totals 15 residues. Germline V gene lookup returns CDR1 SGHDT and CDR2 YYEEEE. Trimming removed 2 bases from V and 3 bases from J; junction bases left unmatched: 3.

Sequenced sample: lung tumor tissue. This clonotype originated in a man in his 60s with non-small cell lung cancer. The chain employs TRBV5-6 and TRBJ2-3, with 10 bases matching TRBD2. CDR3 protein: CASSLPGLATDTQYF. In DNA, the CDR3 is TGTGCCAGCAGCTTACCGGGACTAGCGACAGATACGCAGTATTTT.